These 10 T cell receptor beta chains share one sample of origin, sequenced in a study of shared clonotypes between healthy human individuals. Profiling relied on immunoSEQ multiplex PCR, and the TCRdb table lists in-frame clones only, not all of them. The table includes some 2,100,000 clones, 90% to 95% detected once. CD45RO-negative, CCR7-selected cells formed the naive CD8 fraction, which excluded terminally differentiated effector memory CD45RA+ cells. Sequencing input: naive CD8+ T cells from PBMCs. These receptors were collected from a man between 18 and 35 years old in good health. Some clones in this sample may be carry-over from other donors' samples.

V and J are TRBV10-3 and TRBJ2-5, with 9 bases fitting TRBD2. The CDR3 runs to 14 residues. Germline CDR1 ENHRY, CDR2 SYGVKD. The V and J ends lost 3 bases and 3 bases, in that order; junction bases with no gene match: 2. The CDR3 here is CAISDASGEETQYF. The CDR3 nucleotides read TGTGCCATCAGTGATGCTAGCGGGGAAGAGACCCAGTACTTC.

This sequence joins TRBV28 and TRBJ2-7; 9 positions agree with TRBD2. Germline CDR1 is MDHEN and CDR2 is SYDVKM. V lost 5 bases, J lost 7 bases, and 6 bases stayed unmatched. The CDR3 runs 13 residues. CDR3: CASSPREGVEQYF. CDR3 DNA: TGTGCCAGCAGTCCGCGGGAGGGGGTGGAGCAGTACTTC.

The V gene is TRBV30, the J gene TRBJ1-6; 9 bases fit TRBD1. CDR3 size: 15 residues. V gave up 3 bases and J gave up 10 bases; unmatched junction bases: 10. Germline V CDR1 and CDR2: GTSNPN, SVGIG (reference sequence). The CDR3 protein is CAWSLVGTGPSPLHF. CDR3 nucleotide sequence: TGTGCCTGGAGCCTCGTCGGGACAGGGCCCTCACCCCTCCACTTT.

V usage is TRBV15 and J usage is TRBJ1-2; D might be TRBD1 (5 bases). V was trimmed by 5 bases and J by 2 bases, leaving 9 bases between them. Germline-derived CDR1 and CDR2 are LNHNV and YYDKDF (reference sequence). This CDR3 region has 13 residues. Here the CDR3 reads CATSQTENYGYTF. For the CDR3, the DNA is TGTGCCACCAGCCAGACAGAAAACTATGGCTACACCTTC.

The chain combines TRBV5-1 with TRBJ1-1, with TRBD1 matching over 7 bases. This CDR3 is built from 15 residues. V lost 5 bases, J lost 0 bases, and 7 bases stayed unmatched. CDR1 is SGHRS, CDR2 YFSETQ, per germline. The CDR3 DNA sequence: TGCGCCAGCAGGCTGACCGACAGGGTGAACACTGAAGCTTTCTTT. Protein sequence: CASRLTDRVNTEAFF. The full variable domain, with the rest looked up from reference TRBV5-1 and TRBJ1-1, is KAGVTQTPRYLIKTRGQQVTLSCSPISGHRSVSWYQQTPGQGLQFLFEYFSETQRNKGNFPGRFSGRQFSNSRSEMNVSTLELGDSALYLCASRLTDRVNTEAFFGQGTRLTVV.

Notes on this clone: Other DNA variants within this sample encode the same CDR3. The genes are TRBV2 and TRBJ2-1, with 13 bases aligning to TRBD2. The trim removed 5 bases at V and 4 bases at J, leaving 2 bases unmatched. This CDR3 contains 15 residues. The germline CDR1 and CDR2 sequences are SNHLY and FYNNEI. DNA for the CDR3: TGTGCCAGCAGTTTACTAGCGGGAGGGTACAATGAGCAGTTCTTC. Translating it yields CASSLLAGGYNEQFF.

This clone was recorded only once. The chain uses TRBV18 and TRBJ2-7; tentatively, D is TRBD2 (6 bases). The CDR3 totals 13 residues. Germline V gene data show CDR1 as KGHSH and CDR2 as LQKENI. The V and J ends lost 5 bases and 0 bases respectively, with 8 bases between them. CDR3 bases: TGTGCCAGCTCAGCGGGACCCTCCTACGAGCAGTACTTC. Amino acids: CASSAGPSYEQYF.

In its sample, this clone was seen once. The sample has other DNA sequences that encode this CDR3 too. The chain carries TRBV27 and TRBJ2-7; D is unresolved. The CDR3 runs to 12 residues. Trimming removed 4 bases at V and 3 bases at J, with 7 bases between. In germline, CDR1 is MNHEY, CDR2 SMNVEV (reference sequence). For the CDR3, the DNA is TGTGCCAGCAGTTCCGCCGGCTACGAGCAGTACTTC. It encodes CASSSAGYEQYF.

The V call is TRBV7-8, the J call TRBJ2-7, with TRBD1 matching over 7 bases. The CDR3 extends over 14 amino acids. Germline-derived CDR1 and CDR2 are SGHVS and FQNEAQ. V shed 7 bases and J 2 bases; nucleotides not matched to a gene: 8. The CDR3 here is CASTPTGTPYEQYF. The CDR3 bases are TGTGCCAGCACCCCGACAGGGACCCCCTACGAGCAGTACTTC.

The chain has TRBV2 and TRBJ2-7, with 10 positions matching TRBD1. Per germline, CDR1 SNHLY and CDR2 FYNNEI. The CDR3 is made up of 15 amino acids. Trimming took 3 bases from V and 2 from J; bases not matched to a gene: 4. Here the CDR3 reads CASSDRDRGTYEQYF. The CDR3 DNA reads TGTGCCAGCAGTGACCGGGACAGGGGAACCTACGAGCAGTACTTC.